Each of the 26 T cell receptor beta chains below was sequenced from the same sample in a study of blood T cell repertoires in COVID-19. Produced via immunoSEQ multiplex PCR; TCRdb's table is partial and in-frame only. Of about 150,000 clones in the sample, 91% were seen once. The sequencing input was peripheral blood. These receptors were taken from a man aged 45-65 years with acute or convalescent COVID-19.

The chain combines TRBV12-3 or TRBV12-4 with TRBJ1-1; 8 bases line up with TRBD1. This CDR3 has 12 amino acids. Losses at the gene ends were 3 bases for V and 8 bases for J; bases not matched to a gene: 2. The chain's CDR3 is CASSFRTGEAFF. As DNA, the CDR3 is TGTGCCAGCAGTTTTCGGACAGGGGAAGCTTTCTTT.

This sequence joins TRBV28 and TRBJ2-1, with D uncertain. With 8 bases removed from V and 8 bases from J, the gap between germline ends came to 13 bases. CDR1 and CDR2 from the germline V gene are MDHEN and SYDVKM. The CDR3 loop spans 12 amino acids. The CDR3 nucleotides are TGTGCCAGCTGCACACAAAACGATGAGCAGTTCTTC. As protein: CASCTQNDEQFF.

The gene calls are TRBV10-3 and TRBJ2-7; D is unclear. The germline V gene encodes CDR1 ENHRY and CDR2 SYGVKD. This CDR3 spans 12 amino acids. V lost 3 bases to trimming and J lost 4 bases, with 7 bases between them. CDR3 nucleotides: TGTGCCATCAGTGAATCTAGGTACGAGCAGTACGTC. This sequence encodes CAISESRYEQYV.

The DNA of the CDR3 is TGTGCCAGGTCGACAGACCTTAATGAAAAACTGTTTTTT. Translating it yields CARSTDLNEKLFF. The chain is built from TRBV21-1 and TRBJ1-4; no DNA check was done on the table's D call, TRBD1. TRBV21-1 is labeled a pseudogene. The CDR3 totals 13 residues.

The rearrangement uses TRBV10-2 and TRBJ2-1; 10 bases are a match to TRBD2. V was clipped by 5 bases and J by 4 bases; unmatched bases: 5. The CDR3 covers 15 residues. Germline V gene data show CDR1 as WSHSY and CDR2 as SAAADI. The CDR3 nucleotides are TGCGCCAGCAGTCCCGGGACTAGCGAGTACAATGAGCAGTTCTTC. It specifies CASSPGTSEYNEQFF.

V usage is TRBV5-1 and J usage is TRBJ2-3; 10 nucleotides line up with TRBD1. This CDR3 has 16 amino acids. CDR1 and CDR2 from the germline V gene are SGHRS and YFSETQ. V was pared by 3 bases and J by 3 bases, with 7 bases of the junction left unmatched. The CDR3 nucleotides are TGCGCCAGCAGCTCATCGACAGGGGGCGCGACAGATACGCAGTATTTT. This gives the protein CASSSSTGGATDTQYF.

The chain employs TRBV11-2 and TRBJ2-1, with a possible D match to TRBD2 (5 bases). CDR1 and CDR2 (germline): SGHAT, FQNNGV. This CDR3 spans 14 amino acids. V was clipped by 6 bases and J by 7 bases, with 16 bases between them. The CDR3 nucleotides read TGTGCCAGCAGGCGTGCAACGGGGTGGAATGAGCAGTTCTTC. It is translated as CASRRATGWNEQFF.

This clone was recorded a few times. The CDR3 DNA reads TGTGCCACCTCAGGGCATCTGGGCACTGAAGCTTTCTTT. Its protein is CATSGHLGTEAFF. The J gene is TRBJ1-1, the V gene TRBV10-3; D might be TRBD1 (5 bases). Germline values: CDR1 ENHRY, CDR2 SYGVKD. Trimming pared 10 bases from V and 4 bases from J, leaving 16 bases between. The CDR3 consists of 13 residues.

The chain couples TRBV7-3 to TRBJ2-5; 7 bases match TRBD1. Germline trimming cut 5 bases from V and 7 bases from J; bases unmatched to any gene: 10. Germline loops: CDR1 SGHTA, CDR2 FQGTGA. The CDR3 is 14 residues long. In nucleotides, the CDR3 is TGTGCCAGCAGCCTCGGGACAGAAATAGGGACCCAGTACTTC. Its translation: CASSLGTEIGTQYF.

The CDR3 spells CASSSGDANTEAFF. CDR3 bases: TGTGCCAGCAGTTCGGGAGATGCGAACACTGAAGCTTTCTTT. The chain uses TRBV28 and TRBJ1-1; D not resolved. V lost 4 bases and J 1 base, leaving 10 bases between the germline ends. Germline values: CDR1 MDHEN, CDR2 SYDVKM. The CDR3 loop spans 14 amino acids.

The DNA for the CDR3 is TGTGCCAGCAGCAAAGTCCTACAGGGGGCTGTGACCCAGTACTTC. Translating it yields CASSKVLQGAVTQYF. This chain joins TRBV21-1 and TRBJ2-5; the table's D call, TRBD1, has no DNA check behind it. TRBV21-1 is shown as a pseudogene. This CDR3 is 15 amino acids long.

The chain combines TRBV3-1 (or the pseudogene TRBV3-2) with TRBJ2-4, with D unclear. CDR3 length equals 16 residues. Germline V gene data show CDR1 as LGHDT and CDR2 as YNNKEL (reference sequence). V gave up 0 bases and J gave up 8 bases, with 17 bases separating them. CDR3: CASSQDIAISWDIQYF. The CDR3 DNA follows: TGTGCCAGCAGCCAAGATATAGCAATCTCCTGGGACATTCAGTACTTC.

The CDR3 region has the DNA TGTGCCAGCAGCCGCCGACAGCTGCTGGGGACTGAAGCTTTCTTT. This gives the protein CASSRRQLLGTEAFF. The chain combines TRBV5-6 with TRBJ1-1; D possibly corresponds to TRBD1 (5 bases). This CDR3 contains 15 residues. V was shortened by 4 bases and J by 5 bases, with 18 bases between the two germline ends. Germline V gives CDR1 SGHDT, CDR2 YYEEEE.

The rearrangement links TRBV5-1 to TRBJ1-2; possibly TRBD1 for D (5 bases). In germline, CDR1 is SGHRS, CDR2 YFSETQ. The CDR3 is made up of 15 amino acids. Trimming removed 2 bases from V and 3 bases from J, with 14 bases in between. CDR3 nucleotides: TGCGCCAGCAGCTTCGAAGGCGGGGGAGACTATGGCTACACCTTC. It translates to CASSFEGGGDYGYTF.

The sample holds many counts of this clone. This rearrangement joins TRBV28 to TRBJ2-7, with D uncertain. The CDR3 covers 13 residues. Germline V lookup: CDR1 MDHEN, CDR2 SYDVKM. Trimming removed 5 bases at V and 4 bases at J, with 12 bases between. The CDR3 is CASSIRSGYEQYF. DNA of the CDR3: TGTGCCAGCAGTATCAGGTCCGGTTACGAGCAGTACTTC.

The chain recombines TRBV7-8 with TRBJ2-1; TRBD1 matches 9 bases. Trimming removed 5 bases from V and 9 bases from J; junction bases left unmatched: 11. The CDR3 is 15 residues long. In germline, CDR1 is SGHVS, CDR2 FQNEAQ. Here the CDR3 reads CASSQNRGRVGEQFF. CDR3 nucleotide sequence: TGTGCCAGCAGCCAAAACAGGGGGCGAGTCGGTGAGCAGTTCTTC.

This chain joins TRBV5-6 and TRBJ2-2; TRBD2 aligns across 8 bases. Germline CDR1 reads SGHDT; CDR2 reads YYEEEE. CDR3 size: 18 residues. With V trimmed by 0 bases and J by 1 base, 8 bases remained unmatched. DNA for the CDR3: TGTGCCAGCAGCTTGGTTCAGGTAGCGGGATGGAACACCGGGGAGCTGTTTTTT. It yields the protein CASSLVQVAGWNTGELFF.

The chain employs TRBV10-3 and TRBJ1-5; perhaps TRBD1 as D (5 bases). The CDR3 sequence is 14 residues long. The germline V gene has CDR1 ENHRY and CDR2 SYGVKD. The V and J ends lost 11 bases and 3 bases respectively, with 17 bases between them. CDR3: CASGPGRNNQPQHF. The CDR3 DNA follows: TGTGCCTCGGGGCCCGGGAGGAACAATCAGCCCCAGCATTTT.

The chain recombines TRBV18 with TRBJ2-7, with TRBD1 matching 9 bases. From germline, CDR1 is KGHSH and CDR2 LQKENI. The V segment lost 6 bases and the J segment 4 bases; nucleotides outside the gene matches: 7. The CDR3 has 14 amino acids. The DNA for the CDR3 is TGTGCCAGCTCCGCGGGACAGGGAACATACGAGCAGTACTTC. This encodes CASSAGQGTYEQYF.

The chain joins TRBV11-2 to TRBJ2-5; weak D call: TRBD1 (6 bases). This CDR3 has 16 residues. Trimming stripped 3 bases from V and 0 bases from J, with 14 bases between. Germline CDR1 and CDR2: SGHAT and FQNNGV. The CDR3 here is CASSLGASLYQETQYF. As DNA, the CDR3 is TGTGCCAGCAGCTTGGGGGCCTCACTGTACCAAGAGACCCAGTACTTC.

The chain joins TRBV11-2 to TRBJ1-3, with a possible D match to TRBD1 (5 bases). The germline CDR1 and CDR2 sequences are SGHAT and FQNNGV. The CDR3 has 15 residues. V lost 3 bases and J 2 bases, leaving 11 bases between the germline ends. The CDR3 region is CASSLVGLAGNTIYF. The CDR3 DNA sequence: TGTGCCAGCAGCTTGGTGGGGCTCGCTGGAAACACCATATATTTT. The full variable domain, in which reference TRBV11-2 and TRBJ1-3 provide the parts outside the CDR3, is EAGVAQSPRYKIIEKRQSVAFWCNPISGHATLYWYQQILGQGPKLLIQFQNNGVVDDSQLPKDRFSAERLKGVDSTLKIQPAKLEDSAVYLCASSLVGLAGNTIYFGEGSWLTVV.

This clone occurred a few times. The chain uses TRBV6-4 and TRBJ1-3, with D perhaps matching TRBD1 (6 bases). V was shortened by 1 base and J by 1 base, with 11 bases between the two germline ends. The germline gives CDR1 MRHNA, CDR2 SNTAGT. This CDR3 has 16 amino acids. Here the CDR3 reads CASSDYGTRSGNTIYF. CDR3 sequence (DNA): TGTGCCAGCAGTGACTACGGGACACGGTCTGGAAACACCATATATTTT.

This clone was seen more than once but under ten times. CDR3 nucleotide sequence: TGTGCCACCAGCAGAGCGGTAGGGACAGGGGGCACAGATACGCAGTATTTT. It specifies CATSRAVGTGGTDTQYF. The V gene is TRBV15, the J gene TRBJ2-3, with 10 bases fitting TRBD1. Unmatched junction bases numbered 5, after V lost 1 base and J lost 1 base. The CDR3 contains 17 residues. Germline V CDR1 and CDR2: LNHNV, YYDKDF (reference sequence).

The table lists this clone with a few counts. The V and J genes are TRBV7-2 and TRBJ1-1, with no clear D. Germline V gives CDR1 SGHTA, CDR2 FQGNSA. V was cut by 4 bases and J by 3 bases, with 15 bases left in between. The CDR3 length is 15 residues. CDR3 in amino acids: CASSYGRGGDTEAFF. The CDR3 DNA reads as TGTGCCAGCAGCTATGGGCGAGGAGGTGACACTGAAGCTTTCTTT.

The rearrangement uses TRBV4-2 and TRBJ1-1; 7 nucleotides line up with TRBD1. Germline lookup yields CDR1 LGHNA and CDR2 YNFKEQ. J lost 4 bases, V lost 1 base, and 3 bases had no gene match. There are 14 residues in the CDR3. In DNA form, the CDR3 reads TGTGCCAGCAGCCAAGGGAACAGGGGCACTGAAGCTTTCTTT. Translation gives CASSQGNRGTEAFF.

The gene calls are TRBV13 and TRBJ2-7; tentatively, D is TRBD2 (6 bases). V lost 3 bases and J 4 bases, leaving 7 bases between the germline ends. Germline CDR1 is PRHDT and CDR2 is FYEKMQ (reference sequence). The CDR3 consists of 12 residues. This CDR3 reads CASSFGGYEQYV. The CDR3, as DNA: TGTGCCAGCAGCTTCGGAGGGTACGAGCAGTACGTC.